The 5 T cell receptor beta chains listed next were all sequenced from one sample in a study of cytomegalovirus exposure and HLA in healthy donors. The repertoire was sequenced with immunoSEQ multiplex PCR; TCRdb's copy has only in-frame clones and lacks some. The sample carries some 49,000 clones, roughly 92% recorded once. Specimen: PBMCs. These receptors all come from a man aged 18 to 29 in good health and CMV-seronegative.

The CDR3 region has the DNA TGTGCCAGCAGTTTGGGGGACAGGGTCGAGCAGTACTTC. This encodes CASSLGDRVEQYF. The chain uses TRBV27 and TRBJ2-7; 9 positions match TRBD1. The CDR3 loop spans 13 amino acids. Germline V gene data show CDR1 as MNHEY and CDR2 as SMNVEV (reference sequence). The junction had 3 bases not matched to a gene; V was cut back by 3 bases and J by 6 bases.

The V gene is TRBV29-1, the J gene TRBJ2-1; 9 nucleotides agree with TRBD2. The CDR3 runs 16 residues. V shed 5 bases, J shed 11 bases, and the junction held 19 bases outside the gene matches. Germline values: CDR1 SQVTM, CDR2 ANQGSEA. The CDR3 region is CSVNHQSAGGWRKQFF. DNA of the CDR3: TGCAGCGTTAATCATCAATCGGCGGGGGGGTGGAGGAAGCAGTTCTTC.

The V and J genes are TRBV28 and TRBJ2-5; 8 bases align to TRBD1. This CDR3 has 14 amino acids. V was clipped by 3 bases and J by 5 bases; unmatched bases: 5. Per the germline V gene, CDR1 is MDHEN and CDR2 is SYDVKM. The CDR3 region is CASSLGRGQETQYF. In nucleotides, the CDR3 is TGTGCCAGCAGTTTGGGCAGGGGGCAGGAGACCCAGTACTTC. The full variable domain, completed using reference TRBV28 and TRBJ2-5, is DVKVTQSSRYLVKRTGEKVFLECVQDMDHENMFWYRQDPGLGLRLIYFSYDVKMKEKGDIPEGYSVSREKKERFSLILESASTNQTSMYLCASSLGRGQETQYFGPGTRLLVL.

The chain uses TRBV11-2 and TRBJ2-3, with D perhaps matching TRBD1 (6 bases). Germline CDR1 reads SGHAT; CDR2 reads FQNNGV. The CDR3 covers 15 residues. Trimming took 5 bases from V and 2 from J, leaving 14 bases between them. The CDR3, as DNA: TGTGCCAGCAGCACCGTCGACAGGCCCACAGATACGCAGTATTTT. Its protein product is CASSTVDRPTDTQYF.

The V gene is TRBV5-4, the J gene TRBJ2-6, with D possibly being TRBD1 (6 bases). The germline V gene encodes CDR1 SGHNT and CDR2 YYREEE (reference sequence). V lost 3 bases, J lost 0 bases, and 19 bases lay in between. This CDR3 comprises 19 residues. The CDR3 is CASSWGRPTGPSGANVLTF. The CDR3 DNA sequence: TGTGCCAGCAGCTGGGGACGGCCGACAGGCCCCTCTGGGGCCAACGTCCTGACTTTC.